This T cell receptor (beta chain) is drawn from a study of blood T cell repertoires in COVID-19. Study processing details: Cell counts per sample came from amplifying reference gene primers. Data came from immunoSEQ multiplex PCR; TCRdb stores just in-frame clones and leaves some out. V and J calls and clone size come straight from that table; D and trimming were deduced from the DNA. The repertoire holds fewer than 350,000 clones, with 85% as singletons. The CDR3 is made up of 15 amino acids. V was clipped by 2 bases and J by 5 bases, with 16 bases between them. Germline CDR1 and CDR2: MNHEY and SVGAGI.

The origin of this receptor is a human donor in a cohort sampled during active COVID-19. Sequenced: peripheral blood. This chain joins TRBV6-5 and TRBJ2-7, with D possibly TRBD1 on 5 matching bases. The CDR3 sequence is CASSYARTPDNEQYF. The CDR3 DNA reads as TGTGCCAGCAGTTACGCCAGGACCCCGGACAACGAGCAGTACTTC.